The T cell receptor (beta chain) under discussion was sequenced for a study of cytomegalovirus exposure and HLA in healthy donors. Use of 60 Vbeta and 13 Jbeta primers characterized the PCR. The protocol was immunoSEQ multiplex PCR, while the TCRdb copy is restricted to in-frame clones and leaves out a portion. The repertoire holds about 160,000 clones, with around four fifths as singletons. The CDR3 spans 16 residues. The ends were cut back, 4 bases at V and 2 bases at J, with 12 bases in the middle. CDR1 and CDR2 from the germline V gene are LGHNA and YSLEER. V is TRBV4-3 and J is TRBJ2-6, with a possible D match to TRBD1 (6 bases). The sequence was obtained from a man between 45 and 60 years old in good health and CMV-seropositive. The sample comprised PBMCs. This CDR3 reads CASSPTPGAGANVLTF. The CDR3 region has the DNA TGCGCCAGCAGCCCCACTCCAGGGGCTGGGGCCAACGTCCTGACTTTC.